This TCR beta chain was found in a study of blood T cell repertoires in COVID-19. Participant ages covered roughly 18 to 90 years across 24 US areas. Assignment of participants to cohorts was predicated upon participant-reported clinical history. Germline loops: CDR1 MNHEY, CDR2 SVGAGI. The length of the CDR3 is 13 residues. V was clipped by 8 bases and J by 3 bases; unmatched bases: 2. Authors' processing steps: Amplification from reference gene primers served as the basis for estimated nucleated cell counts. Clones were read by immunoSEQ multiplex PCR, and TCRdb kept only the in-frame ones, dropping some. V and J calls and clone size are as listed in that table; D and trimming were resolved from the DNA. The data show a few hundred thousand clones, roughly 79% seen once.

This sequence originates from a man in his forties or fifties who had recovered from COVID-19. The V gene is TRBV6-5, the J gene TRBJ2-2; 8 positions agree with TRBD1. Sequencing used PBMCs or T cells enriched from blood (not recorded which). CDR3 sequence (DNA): TGTGCCAGCTGGGACAGGTACACCGGGGAGCTGTTTTTT. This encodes CASWDRYTGELFF.